These T cell receptor beta chains were read from a single sample in a study of identical twins. TCRdb analysed the 5' RACE reads with MiXCR anew, one entry per CDR3 protein. The table lists approximately 210,000 distinct CDR3 sequences, 15% to 20% of them singletons, with around two fifths in the top ten. The data were also submitted as part of a second study, on T cells expressing NK-cell markers.

The sequenced sample consisted of CD8+ T cells sorted from blood. All receptors derive from a woman aged 18-29 years in good health. Both conserved end residues are part of each CDR3. The order of the fields is J gene, V gene, CDR3 protein.

TRBJ2-7	TRBV5-6	CASSLTDNLYEQYF
TRBJ2-1	TRBV4-3	CASSQEVRPGSRNEQFF
TRBJ1-1	TRBV5-1	CASSMVVNTEAFF
TRBJ2-6	TRBV21-1	CASSKRNRLSGRGANVLTF
TRBJ1-2	TRBV27	CASSFLGGAYGYTF
TRBJ1-1	TRBV5-1	CASTYGGAAITEAFF
TRBJ2-5	TRBV20-1	CSARGLSGSGETQYF
TRBJ2-5	TRBV20-1	CSANPDSATTQETQYF
TRBJ2-3	TRBV7-7	CASSLRGGNQDTQYF
TRBJ2-7	TRBV4-3	CASSQERLAGGVYEQYF
TRBJ1-1	TRBV9	CASSVGQGLGNTEAFF
TRBJ2-1	TRBV6-4	CASSVIAGEGNEQFF
TRBJ2-5	TRBV9	CASSVETSVETQYF
TRBJ1-2	TRBV10-2	CASSESRQGGRGYTF